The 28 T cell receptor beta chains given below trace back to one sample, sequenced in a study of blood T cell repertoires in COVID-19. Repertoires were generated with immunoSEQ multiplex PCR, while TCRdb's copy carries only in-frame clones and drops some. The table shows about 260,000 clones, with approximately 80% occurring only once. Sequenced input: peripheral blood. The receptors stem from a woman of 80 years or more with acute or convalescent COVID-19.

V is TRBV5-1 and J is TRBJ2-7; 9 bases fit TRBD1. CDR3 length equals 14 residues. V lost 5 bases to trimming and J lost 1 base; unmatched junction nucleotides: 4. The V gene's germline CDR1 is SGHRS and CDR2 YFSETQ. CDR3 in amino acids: CASSSGTGSYEQYF. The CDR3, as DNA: TGCGCCAGCAGTTCCGGGACAGGGTCCTACGAGCAGTACTTC.

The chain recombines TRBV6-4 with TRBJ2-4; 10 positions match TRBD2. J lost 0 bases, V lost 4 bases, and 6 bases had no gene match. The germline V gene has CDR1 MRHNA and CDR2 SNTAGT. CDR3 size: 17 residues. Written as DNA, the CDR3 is TGTGCCAGCAGTGGCCTGCCTAGCGGGGGAGCCAAAAACATTCAGTACTTC. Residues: CASSGLPSGGAKNIQYF.

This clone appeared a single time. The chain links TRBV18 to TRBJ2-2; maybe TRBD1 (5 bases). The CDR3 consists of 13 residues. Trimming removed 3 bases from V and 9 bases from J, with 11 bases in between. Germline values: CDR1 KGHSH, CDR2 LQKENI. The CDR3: CASSPDNRWELFF. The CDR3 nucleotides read TGTGCCAGCTCACCGGACAACCGCTGGGAGCTGTTTTTT. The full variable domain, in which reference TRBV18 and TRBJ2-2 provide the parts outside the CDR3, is NAGVMQNPRHLVRRRGQEARLRCSPMKGHSHVYWYRQLPEEGLKFMVYLQKENIIDESGMPKERFSAEFPKEGPSILRIQQVVRGDSAAYFCASSPDNRWELFFGEGSRLTVL.

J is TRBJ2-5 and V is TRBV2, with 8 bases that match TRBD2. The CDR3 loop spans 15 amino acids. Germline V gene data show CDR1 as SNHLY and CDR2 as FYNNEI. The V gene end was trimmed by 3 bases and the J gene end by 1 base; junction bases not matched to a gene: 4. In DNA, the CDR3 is TGTGCCAGCAGTGATCAGCGGGGGCCCCAAGAGACCCAGTACTTC. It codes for CASSDQRGPQETQYF.

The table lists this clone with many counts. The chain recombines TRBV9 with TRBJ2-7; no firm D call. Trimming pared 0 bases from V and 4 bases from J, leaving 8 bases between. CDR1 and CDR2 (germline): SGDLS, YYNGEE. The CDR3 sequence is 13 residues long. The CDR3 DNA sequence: TGTGCCAGCAGCGTAGGGCATCTTTACGAGCAGTACTTC. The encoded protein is CASSVGHLYEQYF.

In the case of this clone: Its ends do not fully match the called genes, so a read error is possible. CDR3 coding DNA: TGTGCTAGCAGCAAAGACAGCTCCTACAATGAGCAGTTCTTC. It encodes CASSKDSSYNEQFF. The J gene is TRBJ2-1, the V gene TRBV7-7; D is perhaps TRBD1 (5 bases). The CDR3 contains 14 residues. Germline assignment: CDR1 SSHAT and CDR2 FNYEAQ (reference sequence).

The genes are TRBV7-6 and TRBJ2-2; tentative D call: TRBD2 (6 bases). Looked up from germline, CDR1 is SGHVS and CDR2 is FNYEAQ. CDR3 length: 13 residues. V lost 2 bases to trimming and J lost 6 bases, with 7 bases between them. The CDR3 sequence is CASSLSGAGELFF. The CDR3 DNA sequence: TGTGCCAGCAGCTTATCGGGGGCCGGGGAGCTGTTTTTT.

The DNA for the CDR3 is TGTGCCAGCTCACTAAGAGGGGGCCTTGGGGGATTAGCGGGAATCGACCTCCAAGATACGCAGTATTTT. Amino acid sequence: CASSLRGGLGGLAGIDLQDTQYF. This sequence joins TRBV18 and TRBJ2-3; D may be TRBD2 (8 bases). V lost 4 bases to trimming and J lost 5 bases, with 40 bases between them. Per germline, CDR1 KGHSH and CDR2 LQKENI. CDR3 size: 23 residues.

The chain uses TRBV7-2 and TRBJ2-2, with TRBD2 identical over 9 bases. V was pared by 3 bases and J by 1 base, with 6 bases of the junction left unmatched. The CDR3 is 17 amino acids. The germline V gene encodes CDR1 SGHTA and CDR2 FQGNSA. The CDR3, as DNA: TGTGCCAGCAGCTTTTTAGGCGGGAGGGGGAACACCGGGGAGCTGTTTTTT. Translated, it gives CASSFLGGRGNTGELFF.

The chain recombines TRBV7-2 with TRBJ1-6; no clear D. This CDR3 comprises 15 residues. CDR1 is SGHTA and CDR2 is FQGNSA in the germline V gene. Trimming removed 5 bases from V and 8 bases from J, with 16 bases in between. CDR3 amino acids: CASSRGGTEDSPLHF. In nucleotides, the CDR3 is TGTGCCAGCAGCCGGGGAGGCACCGAAGATTCACCCCTCCACTTT.

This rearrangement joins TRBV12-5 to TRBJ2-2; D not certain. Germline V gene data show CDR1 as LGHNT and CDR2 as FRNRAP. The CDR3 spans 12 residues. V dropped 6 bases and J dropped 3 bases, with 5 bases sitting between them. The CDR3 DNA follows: TGTGCTAGTGGACTGTACACCGGGGAGCTGTTTTTT. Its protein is CASGLYTGELFF.

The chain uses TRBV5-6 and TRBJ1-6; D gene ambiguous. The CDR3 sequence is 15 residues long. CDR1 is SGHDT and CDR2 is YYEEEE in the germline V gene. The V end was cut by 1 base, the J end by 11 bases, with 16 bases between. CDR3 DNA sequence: TGTGCCAGCAGCTTGAAGAGGTCGTGGAGGACACCCCTCCACTTT. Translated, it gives CASSLKRSWRTPLHF.

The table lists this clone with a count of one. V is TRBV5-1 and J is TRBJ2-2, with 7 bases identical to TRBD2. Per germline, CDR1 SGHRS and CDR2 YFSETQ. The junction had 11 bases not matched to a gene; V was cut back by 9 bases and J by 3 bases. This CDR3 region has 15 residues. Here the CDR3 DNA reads TGCGCCACCAAACCGGGGGGAGAGTACACCGGGGAGCTGTTTTTT. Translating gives CATKPGGEYTGELFF.

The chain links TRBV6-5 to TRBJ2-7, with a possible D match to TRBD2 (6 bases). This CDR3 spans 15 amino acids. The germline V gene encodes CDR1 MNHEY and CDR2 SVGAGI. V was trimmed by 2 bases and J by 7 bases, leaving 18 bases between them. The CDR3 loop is CASSYTTSLRGEQYF. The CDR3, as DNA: TGTGCCAGCAGTTACACAACGTCACTTCGGGGGGAGCAGTACTTC.

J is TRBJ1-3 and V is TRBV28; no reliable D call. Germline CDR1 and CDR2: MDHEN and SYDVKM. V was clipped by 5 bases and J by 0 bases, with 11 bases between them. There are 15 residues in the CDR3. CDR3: CASSTAGGSGNTIYF. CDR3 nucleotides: TGTGCCAGCAGTACCGCCGGAGGCTCTGGAAACACCATATATTTT.

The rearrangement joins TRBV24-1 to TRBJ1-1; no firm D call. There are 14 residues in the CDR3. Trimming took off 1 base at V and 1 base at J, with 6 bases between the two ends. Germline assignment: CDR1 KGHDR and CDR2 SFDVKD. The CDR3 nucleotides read TGTGCCACCAGTGATTTTTGGAGGAACACTGAAGCTTTCTTT. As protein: CATSDFWRNTEAFF.

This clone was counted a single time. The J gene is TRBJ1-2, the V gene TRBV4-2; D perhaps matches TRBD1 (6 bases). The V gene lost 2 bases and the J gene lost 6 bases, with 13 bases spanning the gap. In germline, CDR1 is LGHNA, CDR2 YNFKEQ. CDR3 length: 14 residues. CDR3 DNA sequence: TGTGCCAGCAGCCAACAGGGGAATCTCGATGGCTACACCTTC. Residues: CASSQQGNLDGYTF.

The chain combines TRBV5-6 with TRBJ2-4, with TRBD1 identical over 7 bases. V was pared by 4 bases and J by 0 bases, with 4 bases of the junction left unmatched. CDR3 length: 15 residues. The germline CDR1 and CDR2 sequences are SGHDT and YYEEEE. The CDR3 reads CASSRGQLAKNIQYF. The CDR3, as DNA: TGTGCCAGCAGCCGGGGACAGCTAGCCAAAAACATTCAGTACTTC.

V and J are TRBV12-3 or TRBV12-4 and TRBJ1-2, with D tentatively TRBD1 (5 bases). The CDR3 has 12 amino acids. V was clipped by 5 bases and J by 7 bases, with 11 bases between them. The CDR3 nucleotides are TGTGCCAGCAGTCCTCGGGGGGGTGGCTACACCTTC. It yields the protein CASSPRGGGYTF.

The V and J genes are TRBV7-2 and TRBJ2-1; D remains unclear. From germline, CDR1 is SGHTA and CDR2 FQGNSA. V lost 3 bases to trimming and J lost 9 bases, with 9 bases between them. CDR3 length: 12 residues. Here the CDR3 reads CASSFILPEQFF. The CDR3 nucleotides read TGTGCCAGCAGCTTCATACTGCCTGAGCAGTTCTTC.

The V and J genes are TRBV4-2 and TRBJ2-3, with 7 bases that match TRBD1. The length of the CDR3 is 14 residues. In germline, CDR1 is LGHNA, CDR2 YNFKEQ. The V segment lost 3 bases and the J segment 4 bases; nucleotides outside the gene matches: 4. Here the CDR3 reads CASSHGTESDTQYF. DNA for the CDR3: TGTGCCAGCAGCCACGGGACAGAGTCAGATACGCAGTATTTT.

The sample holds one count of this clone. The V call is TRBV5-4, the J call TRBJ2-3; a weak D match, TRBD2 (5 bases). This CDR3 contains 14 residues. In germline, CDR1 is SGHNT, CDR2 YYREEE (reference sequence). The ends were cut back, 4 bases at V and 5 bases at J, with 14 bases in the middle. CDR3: CASSHPGDRDTQYF. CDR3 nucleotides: TGTGCCAGCAGCCATCCCGGGGATCGAGATACGCAGTATTTT.

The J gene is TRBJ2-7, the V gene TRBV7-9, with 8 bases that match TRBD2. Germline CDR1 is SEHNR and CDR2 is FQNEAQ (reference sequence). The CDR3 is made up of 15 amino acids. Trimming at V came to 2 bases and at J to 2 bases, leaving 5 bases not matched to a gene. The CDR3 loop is CASSLQLAGTYEQYF. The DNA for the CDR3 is TGTGCCAGCAGCTTACAATTAGCGGGAACCTACGAGCAGTACTTC. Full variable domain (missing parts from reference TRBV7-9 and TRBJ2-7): DTGVSQNPRHKITKRGQNVTFRCDPISEHNRLYWYRQTLGQGPEFLTYFQNEAQLEKSRLLSDRFSAERPKGSFSTLEIQRTEQGDSAMYLCASSLQLAGTYEQYFGPGTRLTVT.

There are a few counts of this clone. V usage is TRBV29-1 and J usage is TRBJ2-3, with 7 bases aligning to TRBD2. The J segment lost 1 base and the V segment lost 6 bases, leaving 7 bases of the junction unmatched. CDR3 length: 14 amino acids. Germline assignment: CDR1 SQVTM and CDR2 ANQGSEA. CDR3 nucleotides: TGCAGCGTGGGTAGCGGGTTTGGCACAGATACGCAGTATTTT. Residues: CSVGSGFGTDTQYF.

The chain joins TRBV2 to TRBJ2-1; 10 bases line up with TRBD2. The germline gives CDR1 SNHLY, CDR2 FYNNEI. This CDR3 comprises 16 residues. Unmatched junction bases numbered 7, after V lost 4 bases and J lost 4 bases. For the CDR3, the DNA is TGTGCCAGCAGTGCGCTAGCGGGGGCGGGGTACAATGAGCAGTTCTTC. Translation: CASSALAGAGYNEQFF.

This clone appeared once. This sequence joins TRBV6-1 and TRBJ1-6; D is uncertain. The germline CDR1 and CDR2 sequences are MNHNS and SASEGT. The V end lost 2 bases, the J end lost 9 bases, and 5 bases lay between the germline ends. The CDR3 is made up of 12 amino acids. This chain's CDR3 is CASSEPGSPLHF. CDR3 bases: TGTGCCAGCAGTGAACCGGGTTCACCCCTCCACTTT.

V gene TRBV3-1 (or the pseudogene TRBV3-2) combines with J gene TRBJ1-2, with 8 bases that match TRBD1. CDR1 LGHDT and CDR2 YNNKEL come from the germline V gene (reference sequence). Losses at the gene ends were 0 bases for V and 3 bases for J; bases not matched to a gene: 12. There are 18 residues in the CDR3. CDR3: CASSQEKARGRDDYGYTF. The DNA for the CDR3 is TGTGCCAGCAGCCAAGAGAAGGCCAGGGGGCGCGATGACTATGGCTACACCTTC.

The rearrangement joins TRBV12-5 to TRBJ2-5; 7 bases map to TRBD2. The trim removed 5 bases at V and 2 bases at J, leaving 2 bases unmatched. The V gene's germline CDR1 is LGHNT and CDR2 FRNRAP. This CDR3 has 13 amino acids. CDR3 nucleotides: TGTGCTAGTGGTAGGGGACTACAAGAGACCCAGTACTTC. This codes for CASGRGLQETQYF.